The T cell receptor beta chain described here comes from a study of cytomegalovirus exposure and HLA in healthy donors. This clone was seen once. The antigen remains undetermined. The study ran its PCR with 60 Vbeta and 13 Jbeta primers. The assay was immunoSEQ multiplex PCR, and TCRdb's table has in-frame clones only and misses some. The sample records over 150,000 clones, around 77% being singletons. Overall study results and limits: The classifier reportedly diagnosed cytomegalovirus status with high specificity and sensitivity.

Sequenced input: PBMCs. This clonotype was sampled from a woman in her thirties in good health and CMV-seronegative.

The CDR3 protein is CASSLYLGENDTDTQYF. CDR3 sequence (DNA): TGTGCCAGCAGTTTGTACCTCGGAGAGAATGACACAGATACGCAGTATTTT. The V call is TRBV27, the J call TRBJ2-3; D is ambiguous. CDR3 size: 17 residues. Per germline, CDR1 MNHEY and CDR2 SMNVEV (reference sequence). Trimming removed 3 bases at V and 2 bases at J, with 18 bases between.